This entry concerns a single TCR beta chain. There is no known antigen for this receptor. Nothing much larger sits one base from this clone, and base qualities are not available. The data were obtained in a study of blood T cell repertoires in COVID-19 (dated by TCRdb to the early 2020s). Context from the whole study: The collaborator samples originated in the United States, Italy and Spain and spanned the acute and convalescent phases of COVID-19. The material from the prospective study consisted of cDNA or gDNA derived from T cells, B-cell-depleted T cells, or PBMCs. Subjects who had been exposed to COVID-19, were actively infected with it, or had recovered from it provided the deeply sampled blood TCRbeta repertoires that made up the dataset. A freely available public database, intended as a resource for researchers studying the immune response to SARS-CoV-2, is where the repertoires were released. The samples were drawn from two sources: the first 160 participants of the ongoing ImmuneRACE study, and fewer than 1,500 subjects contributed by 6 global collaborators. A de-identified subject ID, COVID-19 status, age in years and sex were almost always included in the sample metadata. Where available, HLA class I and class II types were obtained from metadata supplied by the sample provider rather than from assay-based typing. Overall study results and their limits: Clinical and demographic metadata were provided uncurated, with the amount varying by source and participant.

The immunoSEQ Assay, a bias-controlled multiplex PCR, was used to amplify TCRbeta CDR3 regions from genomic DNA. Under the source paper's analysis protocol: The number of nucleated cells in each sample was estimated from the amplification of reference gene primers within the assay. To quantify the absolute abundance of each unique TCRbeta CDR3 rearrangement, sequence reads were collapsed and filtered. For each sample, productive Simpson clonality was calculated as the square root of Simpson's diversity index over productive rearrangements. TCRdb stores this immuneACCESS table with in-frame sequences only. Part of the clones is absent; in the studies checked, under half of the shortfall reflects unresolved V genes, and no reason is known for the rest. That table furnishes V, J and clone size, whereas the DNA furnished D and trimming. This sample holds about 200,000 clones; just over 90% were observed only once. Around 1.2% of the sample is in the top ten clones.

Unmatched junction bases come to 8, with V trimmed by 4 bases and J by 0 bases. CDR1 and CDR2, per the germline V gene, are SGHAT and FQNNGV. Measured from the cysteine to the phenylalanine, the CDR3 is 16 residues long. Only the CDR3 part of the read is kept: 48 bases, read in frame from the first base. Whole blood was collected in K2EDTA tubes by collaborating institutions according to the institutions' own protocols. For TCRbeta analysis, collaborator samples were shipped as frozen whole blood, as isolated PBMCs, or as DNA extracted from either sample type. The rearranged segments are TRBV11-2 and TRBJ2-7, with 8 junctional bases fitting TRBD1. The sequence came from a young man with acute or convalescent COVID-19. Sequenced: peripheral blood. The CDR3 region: CASSSPGTGFSYEQYF. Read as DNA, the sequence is TGTGCCAGCAGCTCACCCGGGACAGGTTTCTCCTACGAGCAGTACTTC.